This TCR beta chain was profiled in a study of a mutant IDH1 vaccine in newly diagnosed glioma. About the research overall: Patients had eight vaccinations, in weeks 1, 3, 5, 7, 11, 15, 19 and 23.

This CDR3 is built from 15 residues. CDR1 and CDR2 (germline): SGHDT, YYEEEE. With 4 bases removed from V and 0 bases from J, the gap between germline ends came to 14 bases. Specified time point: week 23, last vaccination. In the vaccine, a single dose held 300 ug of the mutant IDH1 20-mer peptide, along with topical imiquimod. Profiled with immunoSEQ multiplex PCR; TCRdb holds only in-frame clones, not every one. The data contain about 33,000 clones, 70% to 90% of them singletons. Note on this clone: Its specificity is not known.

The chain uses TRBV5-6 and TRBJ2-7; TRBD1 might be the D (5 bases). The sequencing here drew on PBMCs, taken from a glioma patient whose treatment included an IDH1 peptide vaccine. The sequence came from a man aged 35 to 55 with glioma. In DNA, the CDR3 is TGTGCCAGCAGCGTCCCCGGACACTTCTCCTACGAGCAGTACGTC. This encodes CASSVPGHFSYEQYV.